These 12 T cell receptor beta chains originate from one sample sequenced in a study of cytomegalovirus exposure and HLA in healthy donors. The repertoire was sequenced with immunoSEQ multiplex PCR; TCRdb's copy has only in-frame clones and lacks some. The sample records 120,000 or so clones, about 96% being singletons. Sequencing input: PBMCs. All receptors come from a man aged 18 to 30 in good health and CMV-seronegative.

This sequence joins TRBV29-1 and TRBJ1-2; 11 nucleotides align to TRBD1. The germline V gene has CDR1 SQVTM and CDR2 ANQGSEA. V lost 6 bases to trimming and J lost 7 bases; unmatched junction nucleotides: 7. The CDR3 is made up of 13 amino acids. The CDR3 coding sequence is TGCAGCGTGGATTTGGGACAGGGGGGTGGCTACACCTTC. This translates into CSVDLGQGGGYTF.

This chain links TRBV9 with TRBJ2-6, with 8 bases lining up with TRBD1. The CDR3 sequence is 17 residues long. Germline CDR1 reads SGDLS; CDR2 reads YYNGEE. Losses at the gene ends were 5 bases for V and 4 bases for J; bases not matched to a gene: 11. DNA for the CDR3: TGTGCCAGCAGGAGGACAGGGTCCTTGTCCGGGGCCAACGTCCTGACTTTC. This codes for CASRRTGSLSGANVLTF. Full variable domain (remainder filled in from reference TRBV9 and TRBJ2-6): DSGVTQTPKHLITATGQRVTLRCSPRSGDLSVYWYQQSLDQGLQFLIQYYNGEERAKGNILERFSAQQFPDLHSELNLSSLELGDSALYFCASRRTGSLSGANVLTFGAGSRLTVL.

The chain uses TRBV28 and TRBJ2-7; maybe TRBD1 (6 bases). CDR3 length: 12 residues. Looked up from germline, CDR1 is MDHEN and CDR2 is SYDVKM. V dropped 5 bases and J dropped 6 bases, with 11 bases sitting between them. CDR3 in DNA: TGTGCCAGCAGTCCAGGACAGTCCGAGCAGTACTTC. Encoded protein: CASSPGQSEQYF.

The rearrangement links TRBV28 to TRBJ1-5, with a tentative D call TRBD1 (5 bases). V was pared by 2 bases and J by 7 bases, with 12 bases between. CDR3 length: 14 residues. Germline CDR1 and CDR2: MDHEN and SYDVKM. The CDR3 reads CASSLIRGGQPQHF. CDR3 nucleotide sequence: TGTGCCAGCAGTTTAATAAGGGGAGGGCAGCCCCAGCATTTT.

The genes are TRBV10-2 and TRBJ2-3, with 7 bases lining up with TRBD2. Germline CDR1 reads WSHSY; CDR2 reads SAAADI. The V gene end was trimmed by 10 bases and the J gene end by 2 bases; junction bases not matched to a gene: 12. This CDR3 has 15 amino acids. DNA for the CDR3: TGCGCCACCATGCTGACGGGAGGCCCCACAGATACGCAGTATTTT. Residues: CATMLTGGPTDTQYF.

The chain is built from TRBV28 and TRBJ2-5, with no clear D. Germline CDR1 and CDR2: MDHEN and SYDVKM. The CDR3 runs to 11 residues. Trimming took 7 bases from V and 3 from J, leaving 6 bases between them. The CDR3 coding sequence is TGTGCCAGCATCTTCGAAGAGACCCAGTACTTC. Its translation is CASIFEETQYF.

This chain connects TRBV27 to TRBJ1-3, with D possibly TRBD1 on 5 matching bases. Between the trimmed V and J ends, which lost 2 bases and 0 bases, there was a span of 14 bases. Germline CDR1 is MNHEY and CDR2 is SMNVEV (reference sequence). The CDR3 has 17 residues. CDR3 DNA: TGTGCCAGCAGTTTAAGAGCGGGACTAAGCTCTGGAAACACCATATATTTT. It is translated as CASSLRAGLSSGNTIYF.

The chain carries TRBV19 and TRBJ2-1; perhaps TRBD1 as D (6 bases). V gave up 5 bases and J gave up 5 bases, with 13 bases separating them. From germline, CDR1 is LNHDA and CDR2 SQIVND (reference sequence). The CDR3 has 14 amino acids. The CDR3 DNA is TGTGCCAGTAGTGAGAAACACAGGGACAATGAGCAGTTCTTC. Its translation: CASSEKHRDNEQFF.

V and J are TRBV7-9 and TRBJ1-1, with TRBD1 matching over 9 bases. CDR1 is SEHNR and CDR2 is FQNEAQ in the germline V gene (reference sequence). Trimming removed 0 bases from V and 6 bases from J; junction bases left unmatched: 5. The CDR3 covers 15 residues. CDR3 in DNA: TGTGCCAGCAGCTTAGCAGACAGGGGGTCTCCTGAAGCTTTCTTT. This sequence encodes CASSLADRGSPEAFF.

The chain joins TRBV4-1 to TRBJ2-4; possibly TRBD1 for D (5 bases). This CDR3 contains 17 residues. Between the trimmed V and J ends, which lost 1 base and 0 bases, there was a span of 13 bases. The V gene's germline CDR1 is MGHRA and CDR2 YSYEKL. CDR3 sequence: CASSQGAGWGAKNIQYF. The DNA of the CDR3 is TGCGCCAGCAGCCAAGGAGCAGGGTGGGGAGCCAAAAACATTCAGTACTTC.

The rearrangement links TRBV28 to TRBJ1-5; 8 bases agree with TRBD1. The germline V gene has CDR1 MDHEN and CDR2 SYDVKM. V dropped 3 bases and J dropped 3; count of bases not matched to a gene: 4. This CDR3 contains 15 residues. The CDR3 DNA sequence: TGTGCCAGCAGTTTGGGGACAGGCGTCAATCAGCCCCAGCATTTT. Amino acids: CASSLGTGVNQPQHF.

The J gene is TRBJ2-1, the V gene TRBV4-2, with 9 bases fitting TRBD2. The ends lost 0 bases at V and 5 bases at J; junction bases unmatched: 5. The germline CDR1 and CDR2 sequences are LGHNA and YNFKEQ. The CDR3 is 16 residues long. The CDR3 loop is CASSQELAGGHNEQFF. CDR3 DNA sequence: TGTGCCAGCAGCCAAGAACTCGCGGGGGGGCACAATGAGCAGTTCTTC.